This TCR beta chain was recovered during a study of OX40 agonist ivuxolimab in advanced cancers. The wider study: Patients received ivuxolimab, an intravenous treatment, every 2 weeks at 0.01 to 10 mg/kg. With a range of roughly 23 to 85, age averaged approximately 60 years, and nearly 85% were male.

J gave up 9 bases and V 5 bases, and 4 bases lay outside the gene matches. Germline V gene data show CDR1 as ENHRY and CDR2 as SYGVKD. The CDR3 runs 13 residues. This clone was detected only a few times. Antigen specificity is unknown. Study-wide results and limits: CD4+ and CD8+ blood T cells expanded clonally by week 6 at 0.1 to 3.0 mg/kg.

Sequencing was performed with immunoSEQ multiplex PCR; in TCRdb, only in-frame clones are kept and a portion is missing. The sample lists tens of thousands of clones; 85% were seen once. The sequenced sample was CD4+ or CD8+ T cells sorted from blood, obtained in a trial of the OX40 agonist ivuxolimab. This clonotype was sampled from an adult with an advanced solid tumor such as melanoma, head and neck, liver or kidney cancer. The chain has TRBV10-3 and TRBJ2-1; 10 bases agree with TRBD2. CDR3 DNA sequence: TGTGCCATCAGTCCGGGACTAGCGTCTGAGCAGTTCTTC. Translation: CAISPGLASEQFF.